The 32 T cell receptor beta chains reported below all come from one sample, sequenced in a study of T cells in Graves' hyperthyroidism and ophthalmopathy (dated by TCRdb to about 2019). Library construction relied on multiplex PCR. The instrument given in TCRdb is Illumina HiSeq 2000. Amplification of TCR beta CDR3 regions was carried out from RNA transcripts. For the first round of RT-PCR on the TCR CDR3, the HTBI primer set was used together with the Qiagen OneStep RT-PCR kit. The public reads were run again by TCRdb, first through fastp at Q25 and then through MiXCR, and only productive beta chains were kept. Duplicate CDR3 protein sequences are folded into a single record with the most common DNA and genes. Present in this sample are about 300,000 distinct CDR3 sequences, approximately 19% of which were seen just once. The biggest ten clones account for 39% of the sample. The specimen was blood. The receptors stem from a man aged 45-65 years with Graves' ophthalmopathy.

This sequence joins TRBV10-3 and TRBJ1-1; the D gene is possibly TRBD1 (6 bases). With 4 bases removed from V and 1 base from J, the gap between germline ends came to 10 bases. This CDR3 has 14 amino acids. The germline CDR1 and CDR2 sequences are ENHRY and SYGVKD. The CDR3 DNA reads as TGTGCCATCAGTGGAGGGGGACCGAACACTGAAGCTTTCTTT. The encoded protein is CAISGGGPNTEAFF.

The chain uses TRBV6-2 or TRBV6-3 and TRBJ2-1; D gene uncertain. CDR3 length: 16 amino acids. V was pared by 7 bases and J by 2 bases, with 18 bases between. The germline V gene encodes CDR1 MNHEY and CDR2 SVGEGT. CDR3 in DNA: TGTGCCAGCAATTATACCTCCCTAAGGCCCTACAATGAGCAGTTCTTC. It specifies CASNYTSLRPYNEQFF.

This clonotype was seen only a few times. This chain links TRBV20-1 with TRBJ2-1, with TRBD2 matching over 11 bases. CDR1 DFQATT and CDR2 SNEGSKA come from the germline V gene (reference sequence). With 7 bases clipped from V and 2 bases from J, the junction kept 10 bases outside the gene matches. The CDR3 is 16 amino acids. The CDR3, as DNA: TGCAGTGTTACACTAGCGGGAGAACCCCCCTACAATGAGCAGTTCTTC. Translated, it gives CSVTLAGEPPYNEQFF.

A few counts support this clonotype. The rearrangement uses TRBV5-1 and TRBJ2-3; unclear D gene. The length of the CDR3 is 15 residues. Trimming removed 3 bases from V and 1 base from J, with 12 bases in between. Per germline, CDR1 SGHRS and CDR2 YFSETQ. The CDR3 reads CASSSLRPGTDTQYF. The CDR3 DNA reads as TGCGCCAGCAGCTCGCTTCGCCCCGGCACAGATACGCAGTATTTT.

This clonotype was counted a few times. V is TRBV10-1 and J is TRBJ2-2, with 8 bases aligning to TRBD2. CDR3 size: 14 residues. After removal of 8 bases from V and 1 base from J, the junction contained 3 bases not matched to a gene. Germline assignment: CDR1 WNHNN and CDR2 SYGVQD (reference sequence). Here the CDR3 reads CASQLAENTGELFF. CDR3 nucleotide sequence: TGCGCCAGCCAACTAGCGGAGAACACCGGGGAGCTGTTTTTT.

About this clonotype: One end of the junction is discordant with germline, which a read error may explain. The chain combines TRBV6-5 with TRBJ2-7; tentatively, D is TRBD2 (5 bases). The CDR3 loop spans 15 amino acids. Per the germline V gene, CDR1 is MNHEY and CDR2 is SVGAGI. Here the CDR3 reads CASSYPSKGDYGQYF. CDR3 coding DNA: TGTGCCAGCAGTTACCCAAGCAAGGGCGACTACGGGCAGTACTTC.

This clonotype showed up just a few times. V gene TRBV28 combines with J gene TRBJ2-1; TRBD2 matches at 8 bases. V gave up 6 bases and J gave up 6 bases; unmatched junction bases: 7. This CDR3 spans 14 amino acids. Germline lookup yields CDR1 MDHEN and CDR2 SYDVKM. CDR3 loop: CASSRISGSNEQFF. The DNA for the CDR3 is TGTGCCAGCAGCCGAATCAGCGGGAGCAATGAGCAGTTCTTC.

The chain couples TRBV7-9 to TRBJ2-1, with 9 bases matching TRBD1. Unmatched junction bases numbered 8, after V lost 9 bases and J lost 2 bases. In germline, CDR1 is SEHNR, CDR2 FQNEAQ (reference sequence). CDR3 length equals 15 residues. The CDR3 DNA is TGTGCCAGTGATCCGGGACAGGGTGCCTACAATGAGCAGTTCTTC. Translated, it gives CASDPGQGAYNEQFF.

This clonotype was observed at least ten times. The chain employs TRBV24-1 and TRBJ1-2; 10 bases are a match to TRBD1. V gave up 3 bases and J gave up 4 bases; unmatched junction bases: 4. Germline CDR1 KGHDR, CDR2 SFDVKD. This CDR3 is built from 15 residues. The CDR3 region has the DNA TGTGCCACCAGTGATACGACAGGGGGCTTCTATGGCTACACCTTC. This gives the protein CATSDTTGGFYGYTF.

This clonotype was counted between two and nine times. The V and J genes are TRBV27 and TRBJ2-7; TRBD1 might be the D (6 bases). Germline V gene sequence: CDR1 MNHEY, CDR2 SMNVEV (reference sequence). This CDR3 has 13 residues. Trimming pared 6 bases from V and 3 bases from J, leaving 12 bases between. In DNA, the CDR3 is TGTGCCAGCAGGTCCTACAGGGACTACGAGCAGTACTTC. Translation: CASRSYRDYEQYF.

In this sample, this clonotype turned up many times. The chain recombines TRBV12-3 or TRBV12-4 with TRBJ2-7; TRBD1 or TRBD2 may be the D gene (6 bases each). This CDR3 has 17 residues. Trimming took 3 bases from V and 2 from J, leaving 20 bases between them. CDR3 nucleotide sequence: TGTGCCAGCAGTTTGGGGGCCATCGCGGGAAATACCTACGAGCAGTACTTC. This codes for CASSLGAIAGNTYEQYF.

The gene calls are TRBV29-1 and TRBJ2-1; TRBD2 might be the D (5 bases). CDR1 and CDR2 (germline): SQVTM, ANQGSEA. Trimming took off 4 bases at V and 4 bases at J, with 11 bases between the two ends. This CDR3 has 13 residues. CDR3 protein: CSVVSGKYNEQFF. For the CDR3, the DNA is TGCAGCGTTGTGAGCGGAAAGTACAATGAGCAGTTCTTC.

V usage is TRBV19 and J usage is TRBJ2-5; tentatively, D is TRBD2 (6 bases). The germline V and J ends were trimmed by 5 bases and 4 bases, with 17 bases remaining between them. The CDR3 sequence is 15 residues long. CDR1 LNHDA and CDR2 SQIVND come from the germline V gene (reference sequence). CDR3 bases: TGTGCCAGTAGTGGGCGGCGGGAAGTGTCAGAGACCCAGTACTTC. Its protein is CASSGRREVSETQYF.

Many counts were recorded for this clonotype. The gene calls are TRBV2 and TRBJ2-3; D call uncertain. This CDR3 spans 15 amino acids. Germline CDR1 is SNHLY and CDR2 is FYNNEI. V was clipped by 3 bases and J by 0 bases, with 10 bases between them. CDR3 amino acids: CASSDHSSSTDTQYF. The CDR3 DNA is TGTGCCAGCAGTGATCACAGTTCTAGCACAGATACGCAGTATTTT.

This clonotype was counted a few times. The V gene is TRBV5-1, the J gene TRBJ2-1, with 12 bases lining up with TRBD2. CDR1 and CDR2 (germline): SGHRS, YFSETQ. The CDR3 loop spans 15 amino acids. V lost 4 bases to trimming and J lost 10 bases; unmatched junction nucleotides: 9. CDR3 region: CASSPPGLAGGEQFF. CDR3 nucleotide sequence: TGCGCCAGCAGCCCCCCGGGACTAGCGGGTGGAGAGCAGTTCTTC.

The rearrangement joins TRBV7-9 to TRBJ2-2; D is perhaps TRBD2 (6 bases). The CDR3 spans 17 residues. From germline, CDR1 is SEHNR and CDR2 FQNEAQ (reference sequence). V was cut by 5 bases and J by 1 base, with 17 bases left in between. In DNA form, the CDR3 reads TGTGCCAGCAGCACCATGGCTGGTAGCGGGAACACCGGGGAGCTGTTTTTT. The encoded protein is CASSTMAGSGNTGELFF.

This chain joins TRBV7-2 and TRBJ1-4; perhaps TRBD1 as D (5 bases). From germline, CDR1 is SGHTA and CDR2 FQGNSA. This CDR3 has 17 residues. Trimming cost V 1 base and J 8 bases, with 20 bases left between them. CDR3 in DNA: TGTGCCAGCAGCTTAGGGTTGACGGCAGGGCTGGGAGAAAAACTGTTTTTT. Protein sequence: CASSLGLTAGLGEKLFF.

The V call is TRBV7-2, the J call TRBJ1-5; no clear D. Trimming took 2 bases from V and 4 from J, leaving 12 bases between them. The CDR3 sequence is 15 residues long. Germline V lookup: CDR1 SGHTA, CDR2 FQGNSA. The CDR3 coding sequence is TGTGCCAGCAGCTTATTCACACGAGGAAATCAGCCCCAGCATTTT. Amino acids: CASSLFTRGNQPQHF.

This chain uses TRBV4-2 with TRBJ1-5, with 7 bases that match TRBD1. Germline CDR1 is LGHNA and CDR2 is YNFKEQ. This CDR3 is built from 15 residues. Trimming removed 6 bases from V and 4 bases from J; junction bases left unmatched: 9. CDR3 sequence (DNA): TGTGCCAGCAGTTCCGGGACAGCTCCTAATCAGCCCCAGCATTTT. Translation: CASSSGTAPNQPQHF.

The CDR3 region is CASSANRGGRLNYGYTF. The CDR3 nucleotides are TGTGCCAGCAGTGCTAACCGAGGGGGACGGCTGAATTATGGCTACACCTTC. The rearrangement uses TRBV6-1 and TRBJ1-2, with D possibly being TRBD1 (6 bases). V lost 4 bases to trimming and J lost 5 bases, with 23 bases between them. CDR3 length equals 17 residues. Germline V gene lookup returns CDR1 MNHNS and CDR2 SASEGT.

The chain carries TRBV11-2 and TRBJ2-6, with D possibly TRBD1 on 5 matching bases. The CDR3 is made up of 21 amino acids. Germline CDR1 and CDR2: SGHAT and FQNNGV. Trimming cost V 5 bases and J 0 bases, with 26 bases left between them. Written as DNA, the CDR3 is TGTGCCAGCAGCATTCACCCGATAGGGGCGAAACCAAGCTCTGGGGCCAACGTCCTGACTTTC. It is translated as CASSIHPIGAKPSSGANVLTF.

The gene calls are TRBV12-3 or TRBV12-4 and TRBJ2-5, with D possibly matching TRBD2 (7 bases). V was clipped by 8 bases and J by 5 bases, with 24 bases between them. This CDR3 is built from 16 residues. CDR3 amino acids: CASSLGAGAGVETQYF. CDR3 nucleotide sequence: TGTGCCAGCTCACTGGGGGCGGGAGCAGGGGTGGAGACCCAGTACTTC.

This clonotype has just one count. The chain recombines TRBV14 with TRBJ1-1; D ambiguous. V was pared by 3 bases and J by 9 bases, with 14 bases between. The CDR3 extends over 13 amino acids. Germline CDR1 SGHDN, CDR2 FVKESK. The CDR3 region is CASSQNLEGKAFF. The CDR3 nucleotides read TGTGCCAGCAGCCAGAACCTCGAAGGGAAAGCTTTCTTT.

This clonotype was seen at least ten times. This rearrangement joins TRBV15 to TRBJ1-5; unclear D gene. CDR1 LNHNV and CDR2 YYDKDF come from the germline V gene (reference sequence). The V end was cut by 1 base, the J end by 1 base, with 5 bases between. This CDR3 is 14 amino acids long. CDR3 in DNA: TGTGCCACCAGCAGAGGATCCAGCAATCAGCCCCAGCATTTT. Protein product: CATSRGSSNQPQHF.

This clonotype is categorized as medium-sized. The V gene is TRBV11-2, the J gene TRBJ2-1; D is tentatively TRBD1 or TRBD2 (5 bases each). The V gene lost 5 bases and the J gene lost 1 base, with 12 bases spanning the gap. This CDR3 has 15 amino acids. Germline V gene lookup returns CDR1 SGHAT and CDR2 FQNNGV. The CDR3 region has the DNA TGTGCCAGCAGCCCTGGGACCCAATCCTACAATGAGCAGTTCTTC. This gives the protein CASSPGTQSYNEQFF.

This clonotype turned up a few times. A read error is possible here, since a much larger clone lies one base away. The chain employs TRBV5-1 and TRBJ2-1; possibly TRBD2 for D (6 bases). The CDR3 is 14 residues long. Germline CDR1 reads SGHRS; CDR2 reads YFSETQ. The V gene lost 2 bases and the J gene lost 8 bases, with 14 bases spanning the gap. CDR3 residues: CASSFRGNNHEQFF. DNA of the CDR3: TGCGCCAGCAGCTTCCGGGGGAATAACCATGAGCAGTTCTTC.

This clonotype has only a few counts. Since a much larger clone is just one base distant, this may be a read error. This chain links TRBV20-1 with TRBJ2-7; D possibly uses TRBD1 or TRBD2 (5 bases each). The DNA end lines up better with TRBJ2-1; the J call may be wrong. The germline CDR1 and CDR2 sequences are DFQATT and SNEGSKA (reference sequence). The CDR3 totals 14 residues. The CDR3 is CSAISRGEAYEQFF. DNA of the CDR3: TGCAGTGCTATCTCTAGGGGAGAGGCCTACGAGCAGTTCTTC.

This clonotype was observed many times. The chain carries TRBV5-1 and TRBJ1-1; weak D call: TRBD1 (5 bases). The CDR3 sequence is 15 residues long. Per the germline V gene, CDR1 is SGHRS and CDR2 is YFSETQ. Trimming pared 0 bases from V and 6 bases from J, leaving 15 bases between. For the CDR3, the DNA is TGCGCCAGCAGCTTGGCAGTGGGGATGGGGGCTGAAGCTTTCTTT. This codes for CASSLAVGMGAEAFF.

This clonotype was counted between two and nine times. DNA for the CDR3: TGTGCCACCCGAGTACTGAACACTGAAGCTTTCTTT. Its translation: CATRVLNTEAFF. The chain couples TRBV28 to TRBJ1-1; no firm D call. The V end was cut by 10 bases, the J end by 0 bases, with 9 bases between. Germline V gene lookup returns CDR1 MDHEN and CDR2 SYDVKM. This CDR3 is built from 12 residues.

The chain employs TRBV28 and TRBJ1-4, with 7 nucleotides matching TRBD1. This CDR3 comprises 16 residues. Trimming at V came to 2 bases and at J to 0 bases, leaving 3 bases not matched to a gene. Germline V lookup: CDR1 MDHEN, CDR2 SYDVKM. The CDR3: CASSLKGTATNEKLFF. The CDR3 bases are TGTGCCAGCAGTTTAAAGGGGACAGCAACTAATGAAAAACTGTTTTTT.

This clonotype showed up just a few times. The chain joins TRBV18 to TRBJ2-1; the match to TRBD2 covers 7 bases. This CDR3 spans 15 amino acids. Trimming at V came to 0 bases and at J to 3 bases, leaving 2 bases not matched to a gene. Per germline, CDR1 KGHSH and CDR2 LQKENI. The CDR3 region has the DNA TGTGCCAGCTCACCACCCTTAGCGGGCTACAATGAGCAGTTCTTC. Translation gives CASSPPLAGYNEQFF.

This sequence joins TRBV28 and TRBJ2-7; 10 nucleotides match TRBD1. The CDR3 extends over 15 amino acids. The junction had 7 bases not matched to a gene; V was cut back by 4 bases and J by 4 bases. Germline lookup yields CDR1 MDHEN and CDR2 SYDVKM. The CDR3 is CASSSWGQGSYEQYF. The DNA for the CDR3 is TGTGCCAGCAGTTCCTGGGGACAGGGGTCGTACGAGCAGTACTTC. Full variable domain (missing parts from reference TRBV28 and TRBJ2-7): DVKVTQSSRYLVKRTGEKVFLECVQDMDHENMFWYRQDPGLGLRLIYFSYDVKMKEKGDIPEGYSVSREKKERFSLILESASTNQTSMYLCASSSWGQGSYEQYFGPGTRLTVT.